This T cell receptor beta chain was found in a study of blood T cell repertoires in COVID-19. The CDR3 has 17 amino acids. J gave up 0 bases and V 3 bases, and 8 bases lay outside the gene matches. Per the germline V gene, CDR1 is SGHAT and CDR2 is FQNNGV. Repertoires were generated with immunoSEQ multiplex PCR, while TCRdb's copy carries only in-frame clones and drops some. The data hold 50,000 to 65,000 clones, with around 82% observed a single time. The clonotype originates from a human donor in a cohort sampled during active COVID-19. Sample: peripheral blood. This sequence joins TRBV11-2 and TRBJ1-1; 9 bases match TRBD1. CDR3 residues: CASSLRGQGTLNTEAFF. The CDR3 coding sequence is TGTGCCAGCAGCTTGAGGGGACAGGGTACTTTGAACACTGAAGCTTTCTTT.